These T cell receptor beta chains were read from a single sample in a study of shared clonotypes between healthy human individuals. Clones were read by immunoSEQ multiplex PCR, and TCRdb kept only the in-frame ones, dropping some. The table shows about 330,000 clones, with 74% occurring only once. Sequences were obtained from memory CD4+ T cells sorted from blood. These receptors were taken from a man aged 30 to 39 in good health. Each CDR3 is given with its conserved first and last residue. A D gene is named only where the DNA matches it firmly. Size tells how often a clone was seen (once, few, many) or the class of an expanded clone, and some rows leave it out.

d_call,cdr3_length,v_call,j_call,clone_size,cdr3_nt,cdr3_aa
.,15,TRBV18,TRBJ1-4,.,TGTGCCAGCTCACCTGGCGGGACACTAAAAGAAAAACTGTTTTTT,CASSPGGTLKEKLFF
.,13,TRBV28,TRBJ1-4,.,TGTGCCAGCAGTCTCCATGGGCGGGAAAAACTGTTTTTT,CASSLHGREKLFF
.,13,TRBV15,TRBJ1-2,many,TGTGCCACCAGCAGTGGGGGTGGCAATGGCTACACCTTC,CATSSGGGNGYTF
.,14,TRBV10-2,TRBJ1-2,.,TGCGCCAGCAGTGAGTCGGGGTGGGCTGATGGCTACACCTTC,CASSESGWADGYTF
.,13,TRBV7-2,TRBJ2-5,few,TGTGCCAGCAGCCCCACAGGGCCAGAGACCCAGTACTTC,CASSPTGPETQYF
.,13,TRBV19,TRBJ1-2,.,TGTGCCAGCCGGACCGAAACCCTGTATGGCTACACCTTC,CASRTETLYGYTF
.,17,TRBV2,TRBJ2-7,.,TGTGCCAGCAGGGAGCGGGGTCATCCCACAGGGTTCTACGAGCAGTACTTC,CASRERGHPTGFYEQYF
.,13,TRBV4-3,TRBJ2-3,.,TGCGCCAGCAGCCAACGGGACGCTCATACGCAGTATTTT,CASSQRDAHTQYF
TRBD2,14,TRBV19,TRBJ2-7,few,TGTGCCAGTAGTATCGCTAGCGGGAGCTACGAGCAGTACTTC,CASSIASGSYEQYF
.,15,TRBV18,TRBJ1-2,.,TGTGCCAGCTCACCACCGAACAGCCCTTACTATGGCTACACCTTC,CASSPPNSPYYGYTF
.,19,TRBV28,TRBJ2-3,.,TGTGCCAGCAGTTCGCCAAGAACCGTTCAAGGTTTCAGCGCAGATACGCAGTATTTT,CASSSPRTVQGFSADTQYF
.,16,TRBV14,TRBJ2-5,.,TGTGCCAGCAGCCAGGGTGAGAGGGGCCAAGGAGAGACCCAGTACTTC,CASSQGERGQGETQYF
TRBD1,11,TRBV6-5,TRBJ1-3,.,TGTGCCAGCAGTCAGGGGGGCACCATATATTTT,CASSQGGTIYF
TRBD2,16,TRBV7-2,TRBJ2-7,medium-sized,TGTGCCAGCAGCTTAGTAGGCGGGAGAACGAGGTACGAGCAGTACTTC,CASSLVGGRTRYEQYF
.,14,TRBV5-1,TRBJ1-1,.,TGCGCCAGCAAGGCAACAGACTTGAACACTGAAGCTTTCTTT,CASKATDLNTEAFF
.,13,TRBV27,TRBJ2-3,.,TGTGCCAGCAGTTTACGAGGGGCAGATACGCAGTATTTT,CASSLRGADTQYF
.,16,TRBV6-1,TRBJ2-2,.,TGTGCCAGCAGTGCCGCCGTTGGACAGAACACCGGGGAGCTGTTTTTT,CASSAAVGQNTGELFF
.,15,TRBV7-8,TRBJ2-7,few,TGTGCCAGCAGCTTAGTAGGTGGGACCCCCGGCGAGCAGTACTTC,CASSLVGGTPGEQYF
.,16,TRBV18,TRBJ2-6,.,TGTGCCAGCTCACCATACAGGTTCTCTGGGGCCAACGTCCTGACTTTC,CASSPYRFSGANVLTF
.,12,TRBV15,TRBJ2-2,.,TGTGCCACCAGCAGAGTAGGCGGGGAGCTGTTTTTT,CATSRVGGELFF
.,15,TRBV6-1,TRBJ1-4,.,TGTGCCAGCAGTGACCCTTGGGGTCCGGATGAAAAACTGTTTTTT,CASSDPWGPDEKLFF
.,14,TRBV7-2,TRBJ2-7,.,TGTGCCAGCAGCCCGAACTTACTAGCCTACGAGCAGTACTTC,CASSPNLLAYEQYF
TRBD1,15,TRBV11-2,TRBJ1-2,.,TGTGCCAGCAGCTTACCAGGACAGGGGAACTATGGCTACACCTTC,CASSLPGQGNYGYTF
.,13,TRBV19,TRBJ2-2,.,TGTGCCAGCCAAACTCGTAGCACCGGGGAGCTGTTTTTT,CASQTRSTGELFF
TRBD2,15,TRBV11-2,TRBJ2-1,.,TGTGCCAGCAGCTTAGAGGGACTAGTGGAGAATGAGCAGTTCTTC,CASSLEGLVENEQFF